Following are 21 T cell receptor beta chains from one sample sequenced in a study of T cells in Graves' hyperthyroidism and ophthalmopathy (dated by TCRdb to the late 2010s). Libraries were made using multiplex PCR. For sequencing, an Illumina HiSeq 2000 was employed. TCR beta CDR3 regions were amplified from RNA transcripts. For the first round of RT-PCR on the TCR CDR3, the HTBI primer set was used together with the Qiagen OneStep RT-PCR kit. In-frame beta chains were kept once TCRdb had trimmed the public reads at Q25 with fastp and called clones with MiXCR. CDR3 protein duplicates are merged, each entry listing the most common genes and DNA. Within this sample are 300,000 to 450,000 distinct CDR3 sequences, with 13% of them counted one time only. The biggest ten clones account for over 8.5% of the sample. Sequenced material: blood. The receptor source for this set is a woman between 18 and 30 years old with Graves' hyperthyroidism.

This clonotype has just a few counts. This chain uses TRBV6-5 with TRBJ1-1, with D uncertain. This CDR3 contains 14 residues. Germline V gene sequence: CDR1 MNHEY, CDR2 SVGAGI. Trimming stripped 3 bases from V and 1 base from J, with 9 bases between. The CDR3 nucleotides read TGTGCCAGCAGTTATGCAGCGGAGAACACTGAAGCTTTCTTT. Protein product: CASSYAAENTEAFF.

The chain employs TRBV20-1 and TRBJ1-2; 8 bases fit TRBD1. CDR3 length: 12 amino acids. The germline CDR1 and CDR2 sequences are DFQATT and SNEGSKA (reference sequence). The junction had 6 bases not matched to a gene; V was cut back by 4 bases and J by 8 bases. CDR3 coding DNA: TGCAGTGCTACACAGACAGGGGAAGGCTACACCTTC. Translation gives CSATQTGEGYTF.

This clonotype was counted ten times or more. The V gene is TRBV2, the J gene TRBJ2-3, with a possible D match to TRBD2 (5 bases). V lost 11 bases, J lost 0 bases, and 18 bases lay in between. From germline, CDR1 is SNHLY and CDR2 FYNNEI. CDR3 length: 15 amino acids. The CDR3 DNA reads as TGTGCCGACGGTGAGACGGGGATTAGCACAGATACGCAGTATTTT. Protein product: CADGETGISTDTQYF.

This clonotype was picked up many times. The chain links TRBV28 to TRBJ2-7; tentatively, D is TRBD2 (6 bases). Trimming left V 3 bases short and J 4 bases short, with 13 bases between. The CDR3 sequence is 14 residues long. Germline values: CDR1 MDHEN, CDR2 SYDVKM. The CDR3 DNA reads TGTGCCAGCAGTTTGGTGACGGAGGGGTACGAGCAGTACTTC. Translating gives CASSLVTEGYEQYF.

In its sample, this clonotype was seen many times. The V and J genes are TRBV2 and TRBJ2-1; 7 bases line up with TRBD1. After removal of 6 bases from V and 0 bases from J, the junction contained 5 bases not matched to a gene. The germline V gene has CDR1 SNHLY and CDR2 FYNNEI. CDR3 size: 15 residues. CDR3 sequence (DNA): TGTGCCAGCAGACTCACAGGGGACTCCTACAATGAGCAGTTCTTC. Residues: CASRLTGDSYNEQFF. Using reference TRBV2 and TRBJ2-1 for the parts outside the CDR3, the full variable domain is EPEVTQTPSHQVTQMGQEVILRCVPISNHLYFYWYRQILGQKVEFLVSFYNNEISEKSEIFDDQFSVERPDGSNFTLKIRSTKLEDSAMYFCASRLTGDSYNEQFFGPGTRLTVL.

This clonotype was detected ten times or more. The chain couples TRBV12-3 or TRBV12-4 to TRBJ1-3; 9 bases are a match to TRBD1. Germline trimming cut 6 bases from V and 3 bases from J; bases unmatched to any gene: 3. The CDR3 contains 14 residues. The CDR3: CASSRQGDGNTIYF. DNA of the CDR3: TGTGCCAGCAGCCGACAGGGGGATGGAAACACCATATATTTT.

The gene calls are TRBV6-4 and TRBJ2-1; D may correspond to TRBD1 or TRBD2 (5 bases each). The CDR3 has 16 residues. The germline V gene encodes CDR1 MRHNA and CDR2 SNTAGT. Trimming removed 0 bases at V and 4 bases at J, with 13 bases between. The CDR3 DNA sequence: TGTGCCAGCAGTGACTCGAGGGGCAGAGCGTACAATGAGCAGTTCTTC. Translating gives CASSDSRGRAYNEQFF.

The chain employs TRBV20-1 and TRBJ1-6, with D possibly TRBD1 on 5 matching bases. Germline loops: CDR1 DFQATT, CDR2 SNEGSKA (reference sequence). Trimming stripped 6 bases from V and 6 bases from J, with 12 bases between. This CDR3 is 13 amino acids long. The CDR3 sequence is CSAVRDPNSPLHF. CDR3 DNA sequence: TGCAGTGCCGTCCGGGACCCTAATTCACCCCTCCACTTT.

In this sample, this clonotype turned up many times. The rearrangement links TRBV29-1 to TRBJ2-3, with D tentatively TRBD2 (6 bases). The CDR3 runs 13 residues. V was cut by 8 bases and J by 1 base, with 13 bases left in between. Germline loops: CDR1 SQVTM, CDR2 ANQGSEA. The CDR3 is CSHSGAGTDTQYF. The CDR3 DNA sequence: TGCAGCCATTCGGGAGCCGGCACAGATACGCAGTATTTT.

The rearrangement uses TRBV20-1 and TRBJ1-1; 7 bases match TRBD1. This CDR3 comprises 15 residues. The junction had 5 bases not matched to a gene; V was cut back by 0 bases and J by 1 base. Germline V gene sequence: CDR1 DFQATT, CDR2 SNEGSKA (reference sequence). The CDR3 protein is CSARDHRGPNTEAFF. For the CDR3, the DNA is TGCAGTGCTAGAGATCACAGGGGCCCGAACACTGAAGCTTTCTTT.

This clonotype was picked up a small number of times. The chain employs TRBV6-1 and TRBJ1-2; TRBD1 agrees at 10 bases. The CDR3 length is 15 residues. Germline-derived CDR1 and CDR2 are MNHNS and SASEGT. V shed 1 base and J 5 bases; nucleotides not matched to a gene: 4. The CDR3 nucleotides read TGTGCCAGCAGTGAAGGACAGGGGGCCGTATATGGCTACACCTTC. Residues: CASSEGQGAVYGYTF.

The chain uses TRBV2 and TRBJ2-7, with D maybe TRBD2 (7 bases). V dropped 3 bases and J dropped 4 bases, with 10 bases sitting between them. The germline gives CDR1 SNHLY, CDR2 FYNNEI. This CDR3 comprises 13 residues. CDR3 coding DNA: TGTGCCAGCAGTGACGGGGGGCGGTACGAGCAGTACTTC. This sequence encodes CASSDGGRYEQYF. The whole variable domain, filled in from reference TRBV2 and TRBJ2-7, reads EPEVTQTPSHQVTQMGQEVILRCVPISNHLYFYWYRQILGQKVEFLVSFYNNEISEKSEIFDDQFSVERPDGSNFTLKIRSTKLEDSAMYFCASSDGGRYEQYFGPGTRLTVT.

This clonotype has a handful of counts. The chain carries TRBV5-6 and TRBJ2-1, with 9 positions matching TRBD2. The germline V gene encodes CDR1 SGHDT and CDR2 YYEEEE. With V trimmed by 6 bases and J by 7 bases, 8 bases remained unmatched. The CDR3 runs 14 residues. The DNA of the CDR3 is TGTGCCAGCATCATTAGCGGGAGAGGGAATGAGCAGTTCTTC. Translating it yields CASIISGRGNEQFF.

In its sample, this clonotype was seen a few times. The chain couples TRBV10-1 to TRBJ2-1; the D call may be TRBD1 or TRBD2 (6 bases each). This CDR3 contains 14 residues. Germline CDR1 is WNHNN and CDR2 is SYGVQD (reference sequence). Trimming stripped 0 bases from V and 9 bases from J, with 12 bases between. CDR3 sequence reads: CASSESPGASEQFF. Here the CDR3 DNA reads TGCGCCAGCAGTGAGTCGCCGGGGGCCAGTGAGCAGTTCTTC.

This clonotype appeared many times. V is TRBV11-2 and J is TRBJ2-2; 10 bases fit TRBD2. The CDR3 is 17 residues long. Germline assignment: CDR1 SGHAT and CDR2 FQNNGV. Germline trimming cut 0 bases from V and 6 bases from J; bases unmatched to any gene: 7. The CDR3 DNA sequence: TGTGCCAGCAGCTTAGATACGCTAGCGGGAGCTGCCGGGGAGCTGTTTTTT. Translating gives CASSLDTLAGAAGELFF.

In this sample, this clonotype turned up a few times. CDR3 sequence reads: CASGPEREVTYNEQFF. CDR3 bases: TGTGCCAGCGGGCCAGAGCGGGAGGTCACCTACAATGAGCAGTTCTTC. The chain is built from TRBV27 and TRBJ2-1, with 9 bases lining up with TRBD2. CDR3 size: 16 residues. Unmatched junction bases numbered 10, after V lost 8 bases and J lost 2 bases. CDR1 MNHEY and CDR2 SMNVEV come from the germline V gene (reference sequence).

This clonotype was recorded at least ten times. The J gene is TRBJ2-5, the V gene TRBV4-1, with D possibly matching TRBD1 (5 bases). In germline, CDR1 is MGHRA, CDR2 YSYEKL. This CDR3 region has 13 residues. The V gene lost 1 base and the J gene lost 3 bases, with 6 bases spanning the gap. In DNA, the CDR3 is TGCGCCAGCAGCCAAGGACAGAAAGAGACCCAGTACTTC. As protein: CASSQGQKETQYF.

The CDR3 here is CSAPDRSSYEQYF. As DNA, the CDR3 is TGCAGTGCTCCGGACAGGAGCTCCTACGAGCAGTACTTC. The chain combines TRBV20-1 with TRBJ2-7, with 7 bases lining up with TRBD1. Germline loops: CDR1 DFQATT, CDR2 SNEGSKA (reference sequence). The CDR3 has 13 amino acids. The junction had 4 bases not matched to a gene; V was cut back by 5 bases and J by 0 bases.

This clonotype was observed many times. The chain carries TRBV27 and TRBJ2-3; 9 bases align to TRBD2. Germline V lookup: CDR1 MNHEY, CDR2 SMNVEV (reference sequence). The V gene end was trimmed by 5 bases and the J gene end by 2 bases; junction bases not matched to a gene: 5. This CDR3 region has 15 residues. Written as DNA, the CDR3 is TGTGCCAGCAGTCCTAGCGGGATACTCACAGATACGCAGTATTTT. This translates into CASSPSGILTDTQYF.

This clonotype was counted a few times. The chain joins TRBV6-2 or TRBV6-3 to TRBJ2-2, with TRBD2 matching 8 bases. Germline trimming cut 9 bases from V and 4 bases from J; bases unmatched to any gene: 10. The CDR3 has 15 amino acids. CDR1 is MNHEY, CDR2 SVGEGT, per germline. CDR3 sequence (DNA): TGTGCCAGTACTTCAGCGGGAGCCCTCACCGGGGAGCTGTTTTTT. This translates into CASTSAGALTGELFF.

This clonotype has a count of ten or more. The rearrangement joins TRBV28 to TRBJ2-1, with D perhaps assigned TRBD1 or TRBD2 (5 bases each). V dropped 4 bases and J dropped 4 bases, with 8 bases sitting between them. This CDR3 spans 13 amino acids. Germline CDR1 MDHEN, CDR2 SYDVKM. CDR3 nucleotide sequence: TGTGCCAGCAGTTCCGGGACGTACAATGAGCAGTTCTTC. Translated, it gives CASSSGTYNEQFF. The full variable domain, with the rest looked up from reference TRBV28 and TRBJ2-1, is DVKVTQSSRYLVKRTGEKVFLECVQDMDHENMFWYRQDPGLGLRLIYFSYDVKMKEKGDIPEGYSVSREKKERFSLILESASTNQTSMYLCASSSGTYNEQFFGPGTRLTVL.